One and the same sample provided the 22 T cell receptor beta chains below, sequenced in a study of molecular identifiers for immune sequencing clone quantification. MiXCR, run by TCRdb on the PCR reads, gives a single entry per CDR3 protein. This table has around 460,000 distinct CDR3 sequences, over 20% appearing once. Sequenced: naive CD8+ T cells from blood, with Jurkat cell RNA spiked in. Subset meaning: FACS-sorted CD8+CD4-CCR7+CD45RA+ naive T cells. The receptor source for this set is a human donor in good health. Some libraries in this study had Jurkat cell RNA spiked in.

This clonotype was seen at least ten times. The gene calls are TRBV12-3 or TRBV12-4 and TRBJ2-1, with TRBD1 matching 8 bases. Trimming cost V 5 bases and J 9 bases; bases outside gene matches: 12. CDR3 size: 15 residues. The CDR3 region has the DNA TGTGCCAGCAGTCGAGCCGGGACAGGATTGAGTGAGCAGTTCTTC. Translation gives CASSRAGTGLSEQFF.

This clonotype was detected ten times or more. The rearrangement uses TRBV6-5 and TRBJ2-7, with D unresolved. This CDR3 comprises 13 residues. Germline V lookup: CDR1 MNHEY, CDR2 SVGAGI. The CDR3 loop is CPKSFLWVYEQYF. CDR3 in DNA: TGTCCGAAGAGTTTTTTGTGGGTGTACGAGCAGTACTTC.

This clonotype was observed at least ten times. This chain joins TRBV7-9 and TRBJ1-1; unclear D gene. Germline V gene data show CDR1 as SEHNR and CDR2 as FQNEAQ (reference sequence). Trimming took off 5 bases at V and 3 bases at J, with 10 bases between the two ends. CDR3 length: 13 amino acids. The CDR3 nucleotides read TGTGCCAGCAGCGTAGGGCAGCACACTGAAGCTTTCTTT. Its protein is CASSVGQHTEAFF.

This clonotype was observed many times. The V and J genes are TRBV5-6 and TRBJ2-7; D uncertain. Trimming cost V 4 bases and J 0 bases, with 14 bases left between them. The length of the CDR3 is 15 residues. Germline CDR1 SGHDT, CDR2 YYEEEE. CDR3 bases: TGTGCCAGCAGCCCCTCCATCGGGTCCTCCTACGAGCAGTACTTC. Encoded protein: CASSPSIGSSYEQYF. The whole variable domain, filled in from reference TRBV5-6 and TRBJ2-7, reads DAGVTQSPTHLIKTRGQQVTLRCSPKSGHDTVSWYQQALGQGPQFIFQYYEEEERQRGNFPDRFSGHQFPNYSSELNVNALLLGDSALYLCASSPSIGSSYEQYFGPGTRLTVT.

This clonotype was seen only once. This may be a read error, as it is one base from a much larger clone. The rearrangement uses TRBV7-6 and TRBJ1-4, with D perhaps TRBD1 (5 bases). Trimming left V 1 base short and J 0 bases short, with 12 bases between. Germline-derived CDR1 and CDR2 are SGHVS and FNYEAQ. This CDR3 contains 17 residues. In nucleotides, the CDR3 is TGTGCCAGCAGCTTAGTTGGGGCAGGAGCAACTAATGAAAAACTGTTTTTT. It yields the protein CASSLVGAGATNEKLFF.

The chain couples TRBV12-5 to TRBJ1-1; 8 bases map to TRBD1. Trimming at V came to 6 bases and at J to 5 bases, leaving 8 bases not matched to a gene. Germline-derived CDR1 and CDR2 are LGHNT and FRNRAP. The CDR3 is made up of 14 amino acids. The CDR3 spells CASGNRGDWTEAFF. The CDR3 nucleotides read TGTGCTAGTGGGAACAGGGGGGACTGGACTGAAGCTTTCTTT.

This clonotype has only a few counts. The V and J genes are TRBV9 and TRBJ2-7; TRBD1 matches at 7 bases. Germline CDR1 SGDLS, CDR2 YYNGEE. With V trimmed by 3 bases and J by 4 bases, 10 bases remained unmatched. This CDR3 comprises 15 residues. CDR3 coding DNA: TGTGCCAGCAGCGCCGAAACAGGGGTACTTTACGAGCAGTACTTC. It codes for CASSAETGVLYEQYF.

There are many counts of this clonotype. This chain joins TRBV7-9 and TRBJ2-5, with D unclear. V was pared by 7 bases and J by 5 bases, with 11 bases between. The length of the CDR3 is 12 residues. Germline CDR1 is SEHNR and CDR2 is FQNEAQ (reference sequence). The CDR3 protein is CASTSTQETQYF. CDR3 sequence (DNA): TGTGCCAGCACCTCAACTCAGGAGACCCAGTACTTC. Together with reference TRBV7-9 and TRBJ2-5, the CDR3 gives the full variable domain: DTGVSQNPRHKITKRGQNVTFRCDPISEHNRLYWYRQTLGQGPEFLTYFQNEAQLEKSRLLSDRFSAERPKGSFSTLEIQRTEQGDSAMYLCASTSTQETQYFGPGTRLLVL.

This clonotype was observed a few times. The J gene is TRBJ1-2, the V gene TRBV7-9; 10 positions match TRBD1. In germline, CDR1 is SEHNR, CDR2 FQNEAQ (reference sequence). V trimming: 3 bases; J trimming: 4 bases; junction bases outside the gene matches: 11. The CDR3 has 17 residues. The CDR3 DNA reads TGTGCCAGCAGCTTTCCGGGACAGGGGCCCCACTTCTATGGCTACACCTTC. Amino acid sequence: CASSFPGQGPHFYGYTF.

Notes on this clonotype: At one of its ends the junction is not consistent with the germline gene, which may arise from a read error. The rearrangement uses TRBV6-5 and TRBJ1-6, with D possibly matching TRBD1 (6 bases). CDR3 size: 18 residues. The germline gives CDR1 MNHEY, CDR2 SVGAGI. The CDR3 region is CTSSYSTGQSSYNSPLHF. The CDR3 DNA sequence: TGTACCAGCAGTTACTCGACGGGACAAAGCTCCTATAATTCACCCCTCCACTTT.

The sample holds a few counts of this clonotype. CDR3 sequence reads: CASSSPRRGPSTDTQHF. CDR3 nucleotides: TGTGCCAGCAGCTCACCCCGGCGGGGCCCTAGCACAGATACGCAGCATTTT. The chain uses TRBV12-3 or TRBV12-4 and TRBJ2-3, with D possibly being TRBD1 (5 bases). The better agreement between TRBJ1-5 and the DNA end casts doubt on the J call. The CDR3 runs to 17 residues.

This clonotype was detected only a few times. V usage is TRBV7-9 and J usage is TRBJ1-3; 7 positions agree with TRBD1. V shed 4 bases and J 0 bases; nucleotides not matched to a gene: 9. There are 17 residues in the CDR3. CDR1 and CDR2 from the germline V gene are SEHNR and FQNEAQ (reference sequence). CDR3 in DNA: TGTGCCAGCAGCTCAAACGCCGGGACAGCCTCTGGAAACACCATATATTTT. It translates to CASSSNAGTASGNTIYF.

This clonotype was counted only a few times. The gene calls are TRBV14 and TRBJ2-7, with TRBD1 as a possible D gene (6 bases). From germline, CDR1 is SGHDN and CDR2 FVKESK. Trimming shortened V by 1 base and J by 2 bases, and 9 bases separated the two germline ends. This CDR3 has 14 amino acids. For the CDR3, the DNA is TGTGCCAGCAGCCAAGCGAACAGGGCCTACGAGCAGTACTTC. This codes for CASSQANRAYEQYF. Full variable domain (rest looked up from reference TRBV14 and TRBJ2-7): EAGVTQFPSHSVIEKGQTVTLRCDPISGHDNLYWYRRVMGKEIKFLLHFVKESKQDESGMPNNRFLAERTGGTYSTLKVQPAELEDSGVYFCASSQANRAYEQYFGPGTRLTVT.

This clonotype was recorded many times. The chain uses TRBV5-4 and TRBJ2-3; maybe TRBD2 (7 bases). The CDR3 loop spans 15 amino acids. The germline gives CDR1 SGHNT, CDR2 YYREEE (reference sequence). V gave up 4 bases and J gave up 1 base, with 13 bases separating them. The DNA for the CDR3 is TGTGCCAGCAGCCCTCGGCGGGGGCGCACAGATACGCAGTATTTT. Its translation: CASSPRRGRTDTQYF.

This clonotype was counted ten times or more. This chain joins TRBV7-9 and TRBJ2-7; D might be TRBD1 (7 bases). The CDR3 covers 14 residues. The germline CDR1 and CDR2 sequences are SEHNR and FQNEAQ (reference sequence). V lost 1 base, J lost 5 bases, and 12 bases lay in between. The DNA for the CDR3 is TGTGCCAGCAGCTTAGATGGAGGGGGCGACGAGCAGTACTTC. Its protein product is CASSLDGGGDEQYF.

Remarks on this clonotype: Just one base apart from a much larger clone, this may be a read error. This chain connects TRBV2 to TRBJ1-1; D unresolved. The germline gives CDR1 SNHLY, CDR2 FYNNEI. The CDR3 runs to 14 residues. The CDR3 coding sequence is TGTGCCAGCACCCTATTAGGGCCGGGGAGTGAAGCTTCCTTT. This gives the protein CASTLLGPGSEASF.

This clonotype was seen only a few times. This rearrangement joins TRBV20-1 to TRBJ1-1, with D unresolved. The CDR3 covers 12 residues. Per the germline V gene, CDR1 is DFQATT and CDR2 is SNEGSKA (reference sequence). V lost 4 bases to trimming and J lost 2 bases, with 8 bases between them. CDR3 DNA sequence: TGCAGTGCTATCCACAGCAACACTGAAGCTTTCTTT. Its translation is CSAIHSNTEAFF.

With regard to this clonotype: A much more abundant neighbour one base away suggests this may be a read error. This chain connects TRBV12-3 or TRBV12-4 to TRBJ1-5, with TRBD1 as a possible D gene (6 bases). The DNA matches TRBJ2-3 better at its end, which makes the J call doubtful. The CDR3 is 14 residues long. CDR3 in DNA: TGTGCCAGCAGTCATGGACAGAGCAATCAGCCCCAGTATTTT. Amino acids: CASSHGQSNQPQYF.

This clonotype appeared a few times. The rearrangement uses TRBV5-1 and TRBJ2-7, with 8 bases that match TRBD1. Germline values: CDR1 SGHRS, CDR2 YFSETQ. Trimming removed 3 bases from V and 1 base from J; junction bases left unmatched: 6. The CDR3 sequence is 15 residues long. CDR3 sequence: CASSSDRGTSYEQYF. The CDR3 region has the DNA TGCGCCAGCAGCTCAGACAGGGGAACTTCCTACGAGCAGTACTTC.

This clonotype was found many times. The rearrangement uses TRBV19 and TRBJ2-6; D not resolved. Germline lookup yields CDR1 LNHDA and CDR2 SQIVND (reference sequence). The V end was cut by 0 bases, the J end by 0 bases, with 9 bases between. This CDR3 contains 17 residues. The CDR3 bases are TGTGCCAGTAGTATAGATTCGCGGCTCTCTGGGGCCAACGTCCTGACTTTC. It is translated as CASSIDSRLSGANVLTF. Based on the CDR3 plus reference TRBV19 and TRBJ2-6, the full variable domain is DGGITQSPKYLFRKEGQNVTLSCEQNLNHDAMYWYRQDPGQGLRLIYYSQIVNDFQKGDIAEGYSVSREKKESFPLTVTSAQKNPTAFYLCASSIDSRLSGANVLTFGAGSRLTVL.

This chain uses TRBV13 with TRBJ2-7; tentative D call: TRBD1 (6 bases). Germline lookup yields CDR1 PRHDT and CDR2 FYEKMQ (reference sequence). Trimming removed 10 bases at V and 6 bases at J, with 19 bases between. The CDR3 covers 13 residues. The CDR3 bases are TGTGCCACAGGGGACCCCCAGGGGCGCGAGCAGTACTTC. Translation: CATGDPQGREQYF.

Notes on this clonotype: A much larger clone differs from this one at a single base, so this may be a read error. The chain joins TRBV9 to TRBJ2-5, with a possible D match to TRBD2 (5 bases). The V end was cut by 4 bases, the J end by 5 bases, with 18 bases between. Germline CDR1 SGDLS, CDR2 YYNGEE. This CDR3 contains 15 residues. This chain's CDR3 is CASSLVGSLAETQYF. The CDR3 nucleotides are TGTGCCAGCAGCTTGGTGGGGAGTCTCGCCGAGACCCAGTACTTC. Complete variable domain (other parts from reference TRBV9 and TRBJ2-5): DSGVTQTPKHLITATGQRVTLRCSPRSGDLSVYWYQQSLDQGLQFLIQYYNGEERAKGNILERFSAQQFPDLHSELNLSSLELGDSALYFCASSLVGSLAETQYFGPGTRLLVL.